Listed here are 10 T cell receptor beta chains from one sample, sequenced in a study of human T cells and chemical hapten exposure. Specified time point: patch test 1, 2 weeks after DPC sensitization. The treatment was: therapeutic diphenylcyclopropenone sensitization with weekly scalp DPC. TCRdb ran MiXCR on the RACE reads and lists one entry per CDR3 protein. The table has tens of thousands of distinct CDR3 sequences, roughly 10% seen once; the top ten hold less than 2.5%. Sequenced here: whole blood, sampled in connection with sensitization to the hapten diphenylcyclopropenone (DPC). Receptors originate from a man aged 40-50 years with alopecia areata. Some clones in this sample may be carry-over from other donors' samples.

The chain couples TRBV29-1 to TRBJ1-2; 7 bases align to TRBD1. The CDR3 consists of 11 residues. CDR1 and CDR2 from the germline V gene are SQVTM and ANQGSEA. V shed 6 bases and J 7 bases; nucleotides not matched to a gene: 5. DNA for the CDR3: TGCAGCGTCTCAGGGGGAGGTGGCTACACCTTC. As protein: CSVSGGGGYTF.

The chain combines TRBV28 with TRBJ2-7, with 8 bases lining up with TRBD1. The CDR3 sequence is 15 residues long. Germline-derived CDR1 and CDR2 are MDHEN and SYDVKM. The J segment lost 2 bases and the V segment lost 3 bases, leaving 6 bases of the junction unmatched. DNA for the CDR3: TGTGCCAGCAGTTTTTTAGGACAGGGACCCTACGAGCAGTACTTC. It yields the protein CASSFLGQGPYEQYF.

This clonotype was detected a few times. The chain couples TRBV12-3 or TRBV12-4 to TRBJ2-7; D is perhaps TRBD1 (6 bases). Deletions cut 6 bases from V and 2 bases from J, with 14 bases between. The CDR3 totals 14 residues. In DNA, the CDR3 is TGTGCCAGCAGCCAAGGCGACAGGCCCTACGAGCAGTACGTC. Amino acids: CASSQGDRPYEQYV.

This clonotype has just a few counts. V usage is TRBV29-1 and J usage is TRBJ2-1, with a weak D call TRBD1 (6 bases). Germline V gene sequence: CDR1 SQVTM, CDR2 ANQGSEA. This CDR3 has 14 residues. The V and J ends lost 1 base and 4 bases respectively, with 11 bases between them. The CDR3 coding sequence is TGCAGCGTTGAAGGCGGCAGGGGTTACAATGAGCAGTTCTTC. Translation: CSVEGGRGYNEQFF.

This clonotype was detected many times. This sequence joins TRBV29-1 and TRBJ1-5, with unresolved D. The CDR3 runs to 15 residues. Between the trimmed V and J ends, which lost 0 bases and 3 bases, there was a span of 12 bases. Germline CDR1 is SQVTM and CDR2 is ANQGSEA. The CDR3 DNA follows: TGCAGCGTTGAAGAATTTTGCCTTGACAATCAGCCCCAGCATTTT. It translates to CSVEEFCLDNQPQHF.

The V call is TRBV13, the J call TRBJ2-3, with a possible D match to TRBD1 (6 bases). Germline values: CDR1 PRHDT, CDR2 FYEKMQ (reference sequence). The CDR3 extends over 15 amino acids. Trimming removed 8 bases from V and 2 bases from J, with 17 bases in between. CDR3 sequence (DNA): TGTGCCAGCGCGCTGGGGGCGGAGTCCACAGATACGCAGTATTTT. Amino acid sequence: CASALGAESTDTQYF.

This clonotype was recorded many times. The chain carries TRBV29-1 and TRBJ1-1; 7 bases line up with TRBD1. V was clipped by 3 bases and J by 1 base; unmatched bases: 11. The germline V gene encodes CDR1 SQVTM and CDR2 ANQGSEA. The CDR3 runs 16 residues. This chain's CDR3 is CSVDNYPTGTNTEAFF. The CDR3 coding sequence is TGCAGCGTTGATAATTATCCGACAGGGACGAACACTGAAGCTTTCTTT.

This clonotype occurred many times. V usage is TRBV4-3 and J usage is TRBJ1-1; TRBD1 might be the D (5 bases). The length of the CDR3 is 13 residues. V was shortened by 3 bases and J by 9 bases, with 14 bases between the two germline ends. Germline assignment: CDR1 LGHNA and CDR2 YSLEER. The CDR3 sequence is CASSQARGVKAFF. The CDR3 DNA is TGCGCCAGCAGCCAGGCCAGAGGGGTGAAAGCTTTCTTT.

V gene TRBV6-5 combines with J gene TRBJ1-5; D gene uncertain. The CDR3 has 13 amino acids. In germline, CDR1 is MNHEY, CDR2 SVGAGI. The V end lost 2 bases, the J end lost 4 bases, and 6 bases lay between the germline ends. The CDR3 sequence: CASSYDFNQPQHF. The CDR3 DNA follows: TGTGCCAGCAGTTACGACTTTAATCAGCCCCAGCATTTT.

Here the CDR3 DNA reads TGTGCCAGCAGCCGAACTACTAGCGGGAGAGGGATGGTCAAAAACATTCAGTACTTC. Translation gives CASSRTTSGRGMVKNIQYF. The J gene is TRBJ2-4, the V gene TRBV11-2, with 11 bases matching TRBD2. V shed 5 bases, J shed 3 bases, and the junction held 15 bases outside the gene matches. From germline, CDR1 is SGHAT and CDR2 FQNNGV. This CDR3 is built from 19 residues.